Listed below are T cell receptor beta chains from one sample, sequenced in a study of shared clonotypes between healthy human individuals. The repertoire was sequenced with immunoSEQ multiplex PCR; TCRdb's copy has only in-frame clones and lacks some. The profile shows about 1.5 million clones, about 98% of them singletons. Sequencing was carried out using naive CD4+ T cells sorted from blood. The receptor source for this set is a man aged 25 to 40 in good health. Each CDR3 is given with its conserved first and last residue. D genes are given only for firm matches. The size field is filled for only some rows; it gives once, few, many or a size class.

clone size	V gene	D gene	J gene	CDR3 protein	CDR3 DNA
.	TRBV6-1	.	TRBJ1-2	CASAMKENYGYTF	TGTGCCAGTGCAATGAAGGAAAACTATGGCTACACCTTC
.	TRBV5-1	TRBD2	TRBJ2-1	CASSLGLAGGDEQFF	TGCGCCAGCAGCTTGGGGCTAGCGGGAGGGGATGAGCAGTTCTTC
.	TRBV30	TRBD1	TRBJ1-2	CASLRDSANYGYTF	TGTGCCTCCCTCAGGGACAGCGCTAACTATGGCTACACCTTC
.	TRBV5-1	.	TRBJ2-2	CASSSVGGPRSGELFF	TGCGCCAGCAGCTCGGTAGGCGGACCCCGCTCCGGGGAGCTGTTTTTT
.	TRBV28	.	TRBJ2-2	CASSLTSPTRTGELFF	TGTGCCAGCAGTCTTACAAGCCCAACAAGGACCGGGGAGCTGTTTTTT
.	TRBV9	.	TRBJ2-2	CASRLGESNTGELFF	TGTGCCAGCAGACTAGGGGAATCGAACACCGGGGAGCTGTTTTTT
.	TRBV25-1	TRBD1	TRBJ2-7	CASSSLDRGSYEQYF	TGTGCCAGCAGTAGCTTGGACAGGGGGAGCTACGAGCAGTACTTC
.	TRBV27	TRBD1	TRBJ1-4	CASTPKWTGLNEKLFF	TGTGCCAGCACCCCCAAGTGGACAGGGCTTAATGAAAAACTGTTTTTT
.	TRBV30	TRBD1	TRBJ2-3	CAGTRDREQYF	TGTGCCGGGACCCGGGACAGGGAGCAGTATTTT
.	TRBV29-1	TRBD1	TRBJ2-5	CSGGQGGQETQYF	TGCAGTGGAGGACAGGGTGGACAAGAGACCCAGTACTTC
.	TRBV2	.	TRBJ2-1	CASSVGQARVNEQFF	TGTGCCAGCAGTGTGGGGCAGGCACGAGTTAATGAGCAGTTCTTC
.	TRBV15	TRBD2	TRBJ2-1	CATRAGGNNNEQFF	TGTGCCACCAGGGCGGGAGGGAATAACAATGAGCAGTTCTTC
.	TRBV29-1	TRBD1	TRBJ2-3	CSVQDPTGDRDTQYF	TGCAGCGTTCAAGACCCGACAGGGGACAGAGATACGCAGTATTTT
once	TRBV28	TRBD2	TRBJ2-7	CAIRGGRPYEQYF	TGTGCCATCCGGGGAGGGCGGCCCTACGAGCAGTACTTC
.	TRBV5-5	TRBD2	TRBJ2-5	CASSAGGYQETQYF	TGTGCCAGCTCGGCGGGGGGCTACCAAGAGACCCAGTACTTC
.	TRBV14	TRBD1	TRBJ1-4	CASSKTGIVEKLFF	TGTGCCAGCAGCAAGACAGGGATTGTCGAAAAACTGTTTTTT
.	TRBV29-1	.	TRBJ2-5	CSVDSGALWETQYF	TGCAGCGTCGACTCAGGGGCTCTATGGGAGACCCAGTACTTC